This is a list of T cell receptor beta chains from one sample in a study of low-dose radiotherapy and immunotherapy resistance in tumors. TCRdb used MiXCR to reprocess the reads, holding one entry per CDR3 protein. The sample lists tens of thousands of distinct CDR3 sequences; around 20% were seen once. The starting material was PBMCs, obtained after low-dose radiotherapy plus immunotherapy. Receptor source: a female donor with ovarian cancer. Each CDR3 is given with its conserved first and last residue.

TRBV19	CASGMGTVGELFF
TRBV6-2/TRBV6-3	CASSYSRKPSYEQYF
TRBV24-1	CATSDLRGGHNYNEQFF
TRBV13	CASSGRLVSTDTQYF
TRBV7-2	CASSLGTGTRFDEQFF
TRBV5-1	CASSLGDFGYEQYF
TRBV2	CASSLEYGYTF
TRBV5-1	CASSSYKGVDEQYF
TRBV4-1	CASSQEGGVGRADIQYF
TRBV4-2	CASSPRGSGESGYNEQFF